This T cell receptor beta chain was retrieved from a study of blood T cell repertoires in COVID-19. In the study overall: From T cells, B-cell-depleted T cells, or PBMCs came the material, which was cDNA or gDNA.

TCRdb keeps only in-frame clones here, not all; method: immunoSEQ multiplex PCR. The sample yields under 50,000 clones, about 90% seen once. The CDR3 runs to 14 residues. In germline, CDR1 is SGHAT, CDR2 FQNNGV. Between the trimmed V and J ends, which lost 1 base and 4 bases, there was a span of 11 bases. The chain combines TRBV11-2 with TRBJ2-7, with TRBD2 as a possible D gene (7 bases). This TCR came from a middle-aged woman with acute or convalescent COVID-19. The sequenced material came from peripheral blood. The CDR3 here is CASSLGGGFYEQYF. CDR3 DNA sequence: TGTGCCAGCAGCTTAGGGGGGGGCTTTTACGAGCAGTACTTC.